The T cell receptor beta chain under discussion was sequenced for a study of identical twins. In TCRdb, the 5' RACE reads were re-called with MiXCR into one record per CDR3 protein. The table lists around 690,000 distinct CDR3 sequences, 21% of them singletons. This clonotype was seen a handful of times. The junction had 4 bases not matched to a gene; V was cut back by 9 bases and J by 4 bases. The CDR3 extends over 13 amino acids. Germline V gene data show CDR1 as SGHRS and CDR2 as YFSETQ. This sample was also put to use in a study of T cells expressing NK-cell markers.

The clonotype originates from a woman younger than 30 in good health. V and J are TRBV5-1 and TRBJ2-1, with 10 nucleotides matching TRBD1. What was sequenced was PBMCs. CDR3 DNA sequence: TGCGCCACAGGGACAGGGGTATACAATGAGCAGTTCTTC. Its protein is CATGTGVYNEQFF.